A selection of T cell receptor beta chains follows, all from one sample in a study of T cells in Graves' hyperthyroidism and ophthalmopathy. TCRdb re-called the multiplex PCR reads with MiXCR, one entry per CDR3 protein. There are about 400,000 distinct CDR3 sequences in the sample; 14% to 15% occur only once, and under 15% lies in the top ten. The material sequenced was blood. The origin of the receptors is a man younger than 35 with Graves' ophthalmopathy. CDR3s include the opening cysteine and the closing phenylalanine or tryptophan. Clone size is shown for a subset of rows, as once, few, many or a class of expanded clone.

.	TRBV27	TRBJ1-5	CASSNRGAQPQHF
many	TRBV20-1	TRBJ2-5	CSAWAGPQETQYF
.	TRBV19	TRBJ1-2	CASSPSVDNYGYTF
.	TRBV20-1	TRBJ1-4	CSARWESGEKLFF
.	TRBV6-1	TRBJ2-7	CASSEEPHYEQYF
many	TRBV27	TRBJ2-1	CASSGNLAGVNNEQFF
.	TRBV7-8	TRBJ2-3	CASSLIAGGLDTQYF
many	TRBV7-8	TRBJ1-5	CASSHDGSQPQHF
many	TRBV10-1	TRBJ2-7	CASSAPGTGGEQYF
.	TRBV18	TRBJ2-5	CASSLGPGPQETQYF